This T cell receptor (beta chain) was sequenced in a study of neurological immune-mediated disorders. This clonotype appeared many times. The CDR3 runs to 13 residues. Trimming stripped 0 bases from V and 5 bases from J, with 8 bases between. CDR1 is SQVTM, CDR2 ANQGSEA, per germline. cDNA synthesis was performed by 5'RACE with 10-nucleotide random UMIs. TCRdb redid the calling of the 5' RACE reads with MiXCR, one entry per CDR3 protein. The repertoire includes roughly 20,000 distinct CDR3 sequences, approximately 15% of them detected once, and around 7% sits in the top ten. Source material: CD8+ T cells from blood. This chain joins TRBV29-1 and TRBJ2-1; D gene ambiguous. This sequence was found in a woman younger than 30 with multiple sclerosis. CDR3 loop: CSVEDPVDNEQFF. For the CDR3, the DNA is TGCAGCGTTGAAGATCCGGTTGACAATGAGCAGTTCTTC.